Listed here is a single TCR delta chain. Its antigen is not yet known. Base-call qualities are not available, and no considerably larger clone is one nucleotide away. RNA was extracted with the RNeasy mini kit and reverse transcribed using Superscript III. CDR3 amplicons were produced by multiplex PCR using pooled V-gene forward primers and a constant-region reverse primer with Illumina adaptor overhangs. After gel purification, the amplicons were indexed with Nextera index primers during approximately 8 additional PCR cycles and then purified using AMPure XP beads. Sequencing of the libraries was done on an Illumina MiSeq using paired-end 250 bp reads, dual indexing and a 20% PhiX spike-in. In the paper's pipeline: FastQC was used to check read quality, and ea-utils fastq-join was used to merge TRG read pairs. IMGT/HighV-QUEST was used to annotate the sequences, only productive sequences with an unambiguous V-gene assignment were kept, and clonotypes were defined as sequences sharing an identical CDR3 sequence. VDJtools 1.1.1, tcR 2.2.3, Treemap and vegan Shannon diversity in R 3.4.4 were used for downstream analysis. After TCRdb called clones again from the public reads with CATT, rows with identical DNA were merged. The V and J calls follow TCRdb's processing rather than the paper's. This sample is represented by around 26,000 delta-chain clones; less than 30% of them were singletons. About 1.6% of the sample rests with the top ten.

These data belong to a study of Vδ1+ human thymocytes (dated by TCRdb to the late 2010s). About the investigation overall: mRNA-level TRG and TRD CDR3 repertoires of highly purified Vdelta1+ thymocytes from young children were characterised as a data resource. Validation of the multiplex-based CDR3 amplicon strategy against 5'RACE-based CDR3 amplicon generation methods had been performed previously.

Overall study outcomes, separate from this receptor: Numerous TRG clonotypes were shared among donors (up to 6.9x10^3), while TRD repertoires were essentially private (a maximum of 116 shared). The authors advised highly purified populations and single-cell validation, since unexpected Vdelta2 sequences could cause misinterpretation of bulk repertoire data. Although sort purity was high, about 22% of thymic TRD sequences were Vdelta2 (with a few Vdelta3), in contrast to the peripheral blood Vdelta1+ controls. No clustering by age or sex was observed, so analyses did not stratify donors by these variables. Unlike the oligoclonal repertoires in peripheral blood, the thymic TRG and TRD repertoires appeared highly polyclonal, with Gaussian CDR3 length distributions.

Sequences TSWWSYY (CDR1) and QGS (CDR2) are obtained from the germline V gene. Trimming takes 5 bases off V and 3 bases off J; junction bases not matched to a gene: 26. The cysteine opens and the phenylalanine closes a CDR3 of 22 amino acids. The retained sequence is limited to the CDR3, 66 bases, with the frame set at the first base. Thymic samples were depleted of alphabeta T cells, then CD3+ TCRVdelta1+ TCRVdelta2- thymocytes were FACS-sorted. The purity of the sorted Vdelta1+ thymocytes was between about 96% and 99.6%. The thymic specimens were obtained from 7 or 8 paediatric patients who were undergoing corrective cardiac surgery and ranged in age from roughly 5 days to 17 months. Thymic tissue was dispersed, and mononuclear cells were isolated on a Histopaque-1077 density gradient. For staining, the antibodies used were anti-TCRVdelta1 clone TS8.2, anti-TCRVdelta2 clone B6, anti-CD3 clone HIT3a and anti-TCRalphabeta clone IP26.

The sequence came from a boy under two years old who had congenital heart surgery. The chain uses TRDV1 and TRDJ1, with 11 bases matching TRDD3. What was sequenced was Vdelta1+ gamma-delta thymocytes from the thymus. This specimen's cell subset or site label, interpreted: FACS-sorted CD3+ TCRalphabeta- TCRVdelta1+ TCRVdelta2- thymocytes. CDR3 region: CALGKLGPSPVYWGIVPDKLIF. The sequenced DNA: TGTGCTCTTGGGAAATTAGGGCCTTCTCCCGTGTACTGGGGGATAGTACCCGATAAACTCATCTTT.